Presented here are 7 T cell receptor beta chains from one specimen sequenced in a study of T-cell reconstitution after alpha-beta-depleted transplantation in children. The TCRbeta library was prepared with unique molecular identifiers. TCRdb re-called the PCR reads with MiXCR, one entry per CDR3 protein. Of 530,000 or so distinct CDR3 sequences listed, 25% to 30% are singletons. The specimen was PBMCs, collected before TCRalphabeta/CD19-depleted stem cell transplant. The receptors derive from a boy under two years old with Wiskott-Aldrich syndrome, due to receive a stem cell transplant.

This clonotype was observed a few times. The chain uses TRBV11-2 and TRBJ2-3; 9 bases line up with TRBD2. CDR1 and CDR2 (germline): SGHAT, FQNNGV. The junction had 6 bases not matched to a gene; V was cut back by 0 bases and J by 2 bases. This CDR3 is 17 amino acids long. The CDR3 DNA follows: TGTGCCAGCAGCTTAGACACCGGGACTAGCTTCACAGATACGCAGTATTTT. Translation: CASSLDTGTSFTDTQYF.

This clonotype was seen a handful of times. CDR3 loop: CASRDPGTSGYEQYF. In DNA, the CDR3 is TGTGCCAGCAGAGACCCCGGGACTAGCGGCTACGAGCAGTACTTC. This chain joins TRBV12-3 or TRBV12-4 and TRBJ2-7; 11 bases are shared with TRBD2. The ends lost 6 bases at V and 3 bases at J; junction bases unmatched: 7. CDR3 length equals 15 residues.

This clonotype showed up just a few times. The chain employs TRBV28 and TRBJ2-1, with 8 bases that match TRBD2. J lost 8 bases, V lost 5 bases, and 11 bases had no gene match. This CDR3 is 15 amino acids long. Germline CDR1 is MDHEN and CDR2 is SYDVKM. DNA for the CDR3: TGTGCCAGCAGTCCTGGCGGTAAGCGGGAGCATGAGCAGTTCTTC. Its translation: CASSPGGKREHEQFF.

This clonotype was found a few times. The V gene is TRBV6-4, the J gene TRBJ1-6; D not certain. CDR1 is MRHNA and CDR2 is SNTAGT in the germline V gene. V lost 1 base and J 0 bases, leaving 13 bases between the germline ends. CDR3 length equals 18 residues. This CDR3 reads CASSDLSADRSYNSPLHF. CDR3 bases: TGTGCCAGCAGTGACTTATCCGCGGACCGCTCCTATAATTCACCCCTCCACTTT.

This clonotype was counted only a few times. The chain links TRBV5-1 to TRBJ2-3, with TRBD1 identical over 11 bases. The CDR3 loop spans 17 amino acids. In germline, CDR1 is SGHRS, CDR2 YFSETQ. V was clipped by 1 base and J by 5 bases; unmatched bases: 9. The CDR3 spells CASSLRLRDRGIDTQYF. The DNA for the CDR3 is TGCGCCAGCAGCTTGAGACTTAGGGACAGGGGGATAGATACGCAGTATTTT.

This rearrangement joins TRBV28 to TRBJ2-7; 7 nucleotides agree with TRBD1. The trim removed 6 bases at V and 2 bases at J, leaving 7 bases unmatched. The CDR3 is made up of 14 amino acids. In germline, CDR1 is MDHEN, CDR2 SYDVKM. The CDR3 region is CASRLQGTPYEQYF. CDR3 in DNA: TGTGCCAGCAGGCTACAGGGGACCCCCTACGAGCAGTACTTC.

This clonotype was found a few times. The chain joins TRBV24-1 to TRBJ2-5; 12 bases map to TRBD2. Trimming took 3 bases from V and 2 from J; bases not matched to a gene: 6. Germline CDR1 reads KGHDR; CDR2 reads SFDVKD. The CDR3 is 17 amino acids. The CDR3 is CATSDRRLAGVQETQYF. The CDR3 nucleotides read TGTGCCACCAGTGATCGCAGACTAGCGGGAGTACAAGAGACCCAGTACTTC.